The 3 T cell receptor beta chains below come from one sample, sequenced in a study of beta chain features in type 1 diabetes. Since all of the isolated RNA was reverse transcribed, expressed TCRB transcripts were what got sequenced. Repertoires were generated with immunoSEQ multiplex PCR, while TCRdb's copy carries only in-frame clones and drops some. The sample lists about 230,000 clones, around 9.6% seen once, with under 0.045% in the top ten. The source material was naive CD4+ T cells from blood. The receptors stem from a woman aged 18 to 35 in good health.

This clone showed up just a few times. The chain links TRBV2 to TRBJ1-3, with D possibly TRBD1 on 5 matching bases. CDR1 is SNHLY, CDR2 FYNNEI, per germline. This CDR3 contains 13 residues. Trimming stripped 6 bases from V and 3 bases from J, with 9 bases between. The CDR3 DNA is TGTGCCAGCAGACAGGAGAGTGGAAACACCATATATTTT. Its protein is CASRQESGNTIYF.

Concerning this clone itself: The same CDR3 arises from other DNA sequences in this sample as well. The rearrangement links TRBV30 to TRBJ2-1; 15 bases map to TRBD2. The CDR3 spans 17 residues. Germline V CDR1 and CDR2: GTSNPN, SVGIG (reference sequence). Germline trimming cut 2 bases from V and 3 bases from J; bases unmatched to any gene: 5. The DNA for the CDR3 is TGTGCCTGGAGTTCCGGGACTAGCGGGAGGATCTACAATGAGCAGTTCTTC. It encodes CAWSSGTSGRIYNEQFF.

In its sample, this clone was seen once. The CDR3 DNA reads as TGCGCCAGCAGCTTTGTTAGCGGGACGACAGATACGCAGTATTTT. This sequence encodes CASSFVSGTTDTQYF. The rearrangement joins TRBV5-1 to TRBJ2-3; 8 bases are a match to TRBD2. Germline CDR1 and CDR2: SGHRS and YFSETQ. The length of the CDR3 is 15 residues. The trim removed 2 bases at V and 3 bases at J, leaving 5 bases unmatched.